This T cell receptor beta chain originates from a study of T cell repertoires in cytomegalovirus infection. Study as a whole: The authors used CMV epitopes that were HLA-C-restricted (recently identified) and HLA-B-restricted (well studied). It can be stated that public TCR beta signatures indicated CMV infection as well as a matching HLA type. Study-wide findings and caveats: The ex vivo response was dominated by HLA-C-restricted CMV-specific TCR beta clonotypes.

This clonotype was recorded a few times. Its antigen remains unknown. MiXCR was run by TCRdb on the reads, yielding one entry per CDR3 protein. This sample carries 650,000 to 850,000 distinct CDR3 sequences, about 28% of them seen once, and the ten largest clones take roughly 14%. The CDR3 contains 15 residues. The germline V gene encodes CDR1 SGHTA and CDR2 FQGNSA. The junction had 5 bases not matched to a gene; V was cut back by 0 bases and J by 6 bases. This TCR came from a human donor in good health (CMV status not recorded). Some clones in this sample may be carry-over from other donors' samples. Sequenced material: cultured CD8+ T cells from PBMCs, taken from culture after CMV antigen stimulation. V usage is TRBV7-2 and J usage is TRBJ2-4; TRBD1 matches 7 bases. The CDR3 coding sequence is TGTGCCAGCAGCTTAGCGGGACAGCCTCCAAACATTCAGTACTTC. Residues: CASSLAGQPPNIQYF.